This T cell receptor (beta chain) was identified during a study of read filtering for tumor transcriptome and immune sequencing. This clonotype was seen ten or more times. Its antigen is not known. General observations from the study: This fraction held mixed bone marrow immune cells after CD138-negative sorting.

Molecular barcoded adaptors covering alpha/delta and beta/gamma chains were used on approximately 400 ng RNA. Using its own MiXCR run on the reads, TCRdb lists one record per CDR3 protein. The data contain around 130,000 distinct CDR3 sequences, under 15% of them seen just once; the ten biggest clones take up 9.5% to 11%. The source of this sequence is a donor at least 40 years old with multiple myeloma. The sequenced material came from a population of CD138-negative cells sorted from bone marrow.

The CDR3 sequence: CASRGTTANTGELFF. CDR3 nucleotides: TGTGCCAGCAGAGGGACCACCGCGAACACCGGGGAGCTGTTTTTT. The chain is built from TRBV12-3 or TRBV12-4 and TRBJ2-2; D may be TRBD1 or TRBD2 (5 bases each). Trimming removed 6 bases from V and 0 bases from J, with 11 bases in between. The length of the CDR3 is 15 residues.